The next 30 T cell receptor beta chains were all read from a single sample in a study of blood T cells in healthy people across ages. It was with a sample-barcoded 5' primer and a J-beta primer mix that a second PCR of about 7 to 12 cycles was run. One entry per CDR3 protein results from TCRdb running MiXCR on the 5' RACE reads. The sample has over a million distinct CDR3 sequences, less than 50% seen once. Sequenced input: blood. Receptors were obtained from a woman aged 55-70 years in good health.

The chain combines TRBV6-1 with TRBJ1-1, with D unresolved. Trimming stripped 2 bases from V and 5 bases from J, with 21 bases between. From germline, CDR1 is MNHNS and CDR2 SASEGT. This CDR3 is 17 amino acids long. CDR3 region: CASSESPFELSGTEAFF. In nucleotides, the CDR3 is TGTGCCAGCAGTGAAAGCCCCTTCGAACTCAGCGGGACTGAAGCTTTCTTT.

V is TRBV9 and J is TRBJ2-1; the match to TRBD2 covers 9 bases. Trimming removed 0 bases from V and 3 bases from J; junction bases left unmatched: 4. The CDR3 length is 16 residues. Germline values: CDR1 SGDLS, CDR2 YYNGEE. CDR3 protein: CASSVAQREDYNEQFF. CDR3 sequence (DNA): TGTGCCAGCAGCGTAGCTCAGCGGGAGGACTACAATGAGCAGTTCTTC.

V gene TRBV28 combines with J gene TRBJ2-4; 7 nucleotides agree with TRBD1. The DNA end favors TRBJ2-7, so the J call may be wrong. Germline V gene sequence: CDR1 MDHEN, CDR2 SYDVKM. This CDR3 has 14 residues. CDR3 loop: CASSYNRGFDEQYF. The CDR3 nucleotides are TGTGCCAGCAGTTATAACAGGGGATTCGACGAGCAGTACTTC.

CDR3 protein: CSAALADEQYF. In nucleotides, the CDR3 is TGCAGTGCAGCCCTAGCGGACGAGCAGTACTTC. The rearrangement joins TRBV20-1 to TRBJ2-5; TRBD2 agrees at 7 bases. With the DNA end fitting TRBJ2-7 better, the J assignment may be wrong. Germline V gene lookup returns CDR1 DFQATT and CDR2 SNEGSKA (reference sequence). This CDR3 contains 11 residues.

The CDR3 nucleotides read TGTGCCAGCAGCGTAGCTGCCAGCGGGAACTACGAGCAGTACTTC. Protein: CASSVAASGNYEQYF. This chain joins TRBV9 and TRBJ2-7; 7 bases fit TRBD2. The ends lost 0 bases at V and 3 bases at J; junction bases unmatched: 6. Germline CDR1 reads SGDLS; CDR2 reads YYNGEE. The CDR3 runs 15 residues.

In its sample, this clonotype was seen a few times. The J gene is TRBJ2-1, the V gene TRBV6-2 or TRBV6-3; 10 nucleotides match TRBD2. Germline V gene lookup returns CDR1 MNHEY and CDR2 SVGEGT. Trimming took 5 bases from V and 8 from J; bases not matched to a gene: 9. The CDR3 loop spans 15 amino acids. CDR3 loop: CASSNRGLATDEQFF. The CDR3 coding sequence is TGTGCCAGCAGTAACAGGGGACTAGCGACGGATGAGCAGTTCTTC.

The sample holds a few counts of this clonotype. The chain carries TRBV5-1 and TRBJ2-3; D perhaps matches TRBD2 (5 bases). V shed 5 bases and J shed 0 bases, with 10 bases lying between them. Germline CDR1 is SGHRS and CDR2 is YFSETQ. The CDR3 contains 14 residues. DNA for the CDR3: TGCGCCAGCAGGGAGGAACCTAGCACAGATACGCAGTATTTT. This encodes CASREEPSTDTQYF. The variable domain in full, with the rest retrieved from reference TRBV5-1 and TRBJ2-3, is KAGVTQTPRYLIKTRGQQVTLSCSPISGHRSVSWYQQTPGQGLQFLFEYFSETQRNKGNFPGRFSGRQFSNSRSEMNVSTLELGDSALYLCASREEPSTDTQYFGPGTRLTVL.

J is TRBJ1-1 and V is TRBV6-2 or TRBV6-3; TRBD1 might be the D (6 bases). Germline loops: CDR1 MNHEY, CDR2 SVGEGT. Trimming took 7 bases from V and 3 from J, leaving 15 bases between them. This CDR3 region has 14 residues. For the CDR3, the DNA is TGTGCCAGCAACGAACCCGGGGGCCACACTGAAGCTTTCTTT. Protein: CASNEPGGHTEAFF.

The chain links TRBV13 to TRBJ2-4; D is possibly TRBD2 (6 bases). Per the germline V gene, CDR1 is PRHDT and CDR2 is FYEKMQ (reference sequence). CDR3 size: 14 residues. V lost 5 bases and J lost 13, with 21 bases in between. In DNA, the CDR3 is TGTGCCAGCAGCCCCTCCAGACGGGGGTACCAGCAGTACTTC. Its translation: CASSPSRRGYQQYF.

CDR3 sequence reads: CASSNSIRQYTGELFF. The DNA for the CDR3 is TGTGCCAGCAGCAACTCCATTAGACAGTACACCGGGGAGCTGTTTTTT. The chain couples TRBV21-1 to TRBJ2-2; the table gives TRBD1 as D, unverified against the DNA. TRBV21-1 is flagged as a pseudogene. The CDR3 has 16 amino acids.

This chain connects TRBV12-3 or TRBV12-4 to TRBJ2-2; D is perhaps TRBD2 (5 bases). V was clipped by 5 bases and J by 4 bases, with 11 bases between them. The CDR3 covers 14 residues. The CDR3 nucleotides read TGTGCCAGCAGTCCCACTAGTATCACCGGGGAGCTGTTTTTT. It translates to CASSPTSITGELFF.

The V call is TRBV7-9, the J call TRBJ2-1, with D uncertain. Between the trimmed V and J ends, which lost 5 bases and 8 bases, there was a span of 7 bases. The CDR3 runs to 11 residues. Per the germline V gene, CDR1 is SEHNR and CDR2 is FQNEAQ (reference sequence). This CDR3 reads CASSTFYEQFF. The CDR3 DNA reads TGTGCCAGCAGCACCTTTTATGAGCAGTTCTTC.

The rearrangement uses TRBV18 and TRBJ2-2; 8 bases agree with TRBD1. Germline CDR1 reads KGHSH; CDR2 reads LQKENI. The CDR3 runs 18 residues. V lost 1 base and J lost 4; bases outside the gene matches: 11. The CDR3 spells CASSPLFRTGTSTGELFF. The CDR3 bases are TGTGCCAGCTCACCACTATTCCGGACAGGGACGAGCACCGGGGAGCTGTTTTTT.

This clonotype appeared a few times. This chain connects TRBV28 to TRBJ2-4; tentatively, D is TRBD2 (6 bases). The DNA end lines up better with TRBJ2-7; the J call may be wrong. CDR1 is MDHEN, CDR2 SYDVKM, per germline. The CDR3 spans 12 residues. CDR3 DNA sequence: TGTGCCAGCAGTTTGACTAGTTCCGAGCAGTACTTC. It is translated as CASSLTSSEQYF.

The gene calls are TRBV2 and TRBJ2-5, with 10 bases fitting TRBD1. The J call may be incorrect, as the DNA end agrees better with TRBJ2-7. Germline loops: CDR1 SNHLY, CDR2 FYNNEI. CDR3 length equals 14 residues. The CDR3 here is CASSGTGGRNEQYF. The CDR3 coding sequence is TGTGCCAGCAGTGGGACAGGGGGTAGGAACGAGCAGTACTTC.

This clonotype was detected only a few times. The J gene is TRBJ2-3, the V gene TRBV30, with TRBD1 matching over 9 bases. The germline V gene encodes CDR1 GTSNPN and CDR2 SVGIG (reference sequence). V lost 4 bases, J lost 3 bases, and 5 bases stayed unmatched. CDR3 length equals 14 residues. CDR3 residues: CAWKQGATTDTQYF. The CDR3 nucleotides are TGTGCCTGGAAACAGGGGGCGACAACAGATACGCAGTATTTT. Full variable domain (outside the CDR3, taken from reference TRBV30 and TRBJ2-3): SQTIHQWPATLVQPVGSPLSLECTVEGTSNPNLYWYRQAAGRGLQLLFYSVGIGQISSEVPQNLSASRPQDRQFILSSKKLLLSDSGFYLCAWKQGATTDTQYFGPGTRLTVL.

V and J are TRBV5-1 and TRBJ2-7; D might be TRBD1 or TRBD2, each matching 5 bases. Trimming left V 7 bases short and J 1 base short, with 18 bases between. In germline, CDR1 is SGHRS, CDR2 YFSETQ. The CDR3 runs 15 residues. CDR3 coding DNA: TGCGCCAGCGGTTCCCGGGACGGACAATCCTACGAGCAGTACTTC. Translation: CASGSRDGQSYEQYF. Together with reference TRBV5-1 and TRBJ2-7, the CDR3 gives the full variable domain: KAGVTQTPRYLIKTRGQQVTLSCSPISGHRSVSWYQQTPGQGLQFLFEYFSETQRNKGNFPGRFSGRQFSNSRSEMNVSTLELGDSALYLCASGSRDGQSYEQYFGPGTRLTVT.

The chain couples TRBV20-1 to TRBJ2-7; D is perhaps TRBD1 (5 bases). This CDR3 is built from 14 residues. V dropped 4 bases and J dropped 1 base, with 14 bases sitting between them. CDR1 is DFQATT and CDR2 is SNEGSKA in the germline V gene (reference sequence). CDR3 loop: CSANTRQSSYEQYF. The DNA of the CDR3 is TGCAGTGCTAATACGAGACAGTCTTCCTACGAGCAGTACTTC.

This clonotype was seen more than once but under ten times. The chain combines TRBV30 with TRBJ1-1; D gene unclear. The CDR3 loop spans 12 amino acids. Germline V gene sequence: CDR1 GTSNPN, CDR2 SVGIG (reference sequence). The V end was cut by 1 base, the J end by 3 bases, with 6 bases between. The CDR3 nucleotides are TGTGCCTGGAGTGACAGCGACACTGAAGCTTTCTTT. Its translation is CAWSDSDTEAFF.

The rearrangement links TRBV10-3 to TRBJ2-5, with a possible D match to TRBD2 (5 bases). V lost 0 bases and J lost 4, with 12 bases in between. In germline, CDR1 is ENHRY, CDR2 SYGVKD. The CDR3 extends over 15 amino acids. CDR3 nucleotides: TGTGCCATCAGTGAGTCAGGGAGATCCGCAGAGACCCAGTACTTC. This gives the protein CAISESGRSAETQYF.

This clonotype turned up a few times. The chain recombines TRBV11-1 with TRBJ2-4; 8 bases align to TRBD2. In germline, CDR1 is SGHAT, CDR2 FQDESV (reference sequence). V shed 5 bases and J 9 bases; nucleotides not matched to a gene: 12. The CDR3 is 15 amino acids. In nucleotides, the CDR3 is TGTGCCAGCAGCCCCAGCGGGACTAGGGTAACCATTCAGTACTTC. This codes for CASSPSGTRVTIQYF.

This rearrangement joins TRBV3-1 to TRBJ2-3; TRBD2 matches 7 bases. The CDR3 has 14 amino acids. V dropped 6 bases and J dropped 2; count of bases not matched to a gene: 5. The germline gives CDR1 LGHDT, CDR2 YNNKEL (reference sequence). The CDR3 DNA sequence: TGTGCCAGCAGACGGGGAGGGTCCACAGATACGCAGTATTTT. Its translation: CASRRGGSTDTQYF.

About this clonotype: One end of the junction fails to match germline, which may point to a read error. V is TRBV28 and J is TRBJ2-6; maybe TRBD2 (5 bases). CDR3 size: 11 residues. Germline loops: CDR1 MDHEN, CDR2 SYDVKM. The CDR3 protein is CASTEANALTF. In DNA, the CDR3 is TGTGCCAGCACGGAGGCCAACGCCCTGACTTTC.

The V gene is TRBV28, the J gene TRBJ1-4, with 8 positions matching TRBD1. Germline CDR1 and CDR2: MDHEN and SYDVKM. V lost 3 bases, J lost 1 base, and 7 bases stayed unmatched. This CDR3 spans 17 amino acids. CDR3 in amino acids: CASSFLDRVLTNEKLFF. In DNA form, the CDR3 reads TGTGCCAGCAGTTTTCTGGACAGGGTTTTAACTAATGAAAAACTGTTTTTT.

The V gene is TRBV12-3 or TRBV12-4, the J gene TRBJ1-1; TRBD1 is a possible D gene (6 bases). This CDR3 has 14 residues. V was cut by 4 bases and J by 6 bases, with 15 bases left in between. The CDR3 region has the DNA TGTGCCAGCAGTTGGGGGCAGGTTCGGGCTGAAGCTTTCTTT. Protein: CASSWGQVRAEAFF.

This chain joins TRBV6-6 and TRBJ2-7; TRBD2 agrees at 11 bases. The germline CDR1 and CDR2 sequences are MNHNY and SVGAGI (reference sequence). V was pared by 2 bases and J by 2 bases, with 8 bases of the junction left unmatched. CDR3 length equals 17 residues. CDR3 sequence: CASSYPILAGEPYEQYF. In DNA, the CDR3 is TGTGCCAGCAGTTACCCGATACTAGCGGGAGAACCCTACGAGCAGTACTTC.

On this clonotype: The junction and the germline gene differ at one end; a read error may be behind it. The chain carries TRBV5-1 and TRBJ2-1; possibly TRBD1 for D (6 bases). Germline CDR1 is SGHRS and CDR2 is YFSETQ. CDR3 length: 11 amino acids. CDR3 residues: CASRGGIEEFF. The CDR3 DNA reads as TGCGCCAGCAGAGGGGGAATTGAGGAGTTCTTC.

The chain links TRBV12-3 or TRBV12-4 to TRBJ1-6; a possible D gene is TRBD1 (6 bases). This CDR3 region has 16 residues. V lost 2 bases and J 8 bases, leaving 16 bases between the germline ends. This CDR3 is CASSLQSAGAYSPLHF. The CDR3 coding sequence is TGTGCCAGCAGTTTACAGTCGGCAGGGGCATATTCACCCCTCCACTTT.

The gene calls are TRBV9 and TRBJ1-2; perhaps TRBD1 as D (5 bases). V lost 0 bases, J lost 6 bases, and 15 bases lay in between. The germline V gene encodes CDR1 SGDLS and CDR2 YYNGEE. This CDR3 spans 15 amino acids. The CDR3 here is CASSVGLGTDDGYTF. Written as DNA, the CDR3 is TGTGCCAGCAGCGTAGGCCTAGGGACGGATGATGGCTACACCTTC.

The rearrangement joins TRBV27 to TRBJ1-5; 7 nucleotides align to TRBD1. CDR3 length: 15 residues. Trimming at V came to 3 bases and at J to 4 bases, leaving 6 bases not matched to a gene. Germline CDR1 and CDR2: MNHEY and SMNVEV (reference sequence). CDR3 sequence (DNA): TGTGCCAGCAGTTTGTCCCGGACAGGAAATCAGCCCCAGCATTTT. Translating gives CASSLSRTGNQPQHF.